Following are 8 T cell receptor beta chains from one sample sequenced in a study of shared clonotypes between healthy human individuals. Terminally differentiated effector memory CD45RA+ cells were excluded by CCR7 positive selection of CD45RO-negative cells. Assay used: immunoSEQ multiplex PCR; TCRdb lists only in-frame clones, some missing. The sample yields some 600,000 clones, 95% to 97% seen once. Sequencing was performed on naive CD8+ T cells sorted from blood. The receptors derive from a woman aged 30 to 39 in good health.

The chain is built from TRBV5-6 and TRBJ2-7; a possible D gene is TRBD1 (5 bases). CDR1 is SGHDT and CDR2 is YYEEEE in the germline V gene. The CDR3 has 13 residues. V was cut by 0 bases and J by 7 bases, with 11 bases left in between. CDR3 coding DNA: TGTGCCAGCAGCTTGGGGGGCGGCCGAGAGCAGTACTTC. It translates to CASSLGGGREQYF.

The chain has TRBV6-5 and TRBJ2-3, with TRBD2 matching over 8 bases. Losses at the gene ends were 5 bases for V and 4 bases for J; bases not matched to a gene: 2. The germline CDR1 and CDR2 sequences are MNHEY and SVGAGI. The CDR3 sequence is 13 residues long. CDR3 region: CASSPGLADTQYF. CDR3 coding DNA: TGTGCCAGCAGTCCGGGACTAGCAGATACGCAGTATTTT.

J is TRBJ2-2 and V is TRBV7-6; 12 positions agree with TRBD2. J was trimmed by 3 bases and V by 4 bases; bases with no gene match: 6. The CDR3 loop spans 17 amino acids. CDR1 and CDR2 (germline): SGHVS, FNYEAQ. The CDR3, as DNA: TGTGCCAGCAGCTCCCCCCTAGCGGGAGGGGACACCGGGGAGCTGTTTTTT. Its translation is CASSSPLAGGDTGELFF.

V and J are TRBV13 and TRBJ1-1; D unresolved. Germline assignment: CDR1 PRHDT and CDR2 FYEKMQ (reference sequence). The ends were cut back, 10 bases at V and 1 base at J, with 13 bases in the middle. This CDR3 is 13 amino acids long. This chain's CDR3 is CATKKGENTEAFF. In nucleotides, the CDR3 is TGTGCCACCAAGAAGGGTGAGAACACTGAAGCTTTCTTT. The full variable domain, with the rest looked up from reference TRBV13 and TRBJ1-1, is AAGVIQSPRHLIKEKRETATLKCYPIPRHDTVYWYQQGPGQDPQFLISFYEKMQSDKGSIPDRFSAQQFSDYHSELNMSSLELGDSALYFCATKKGENTEAFFGQGTRLTVV.

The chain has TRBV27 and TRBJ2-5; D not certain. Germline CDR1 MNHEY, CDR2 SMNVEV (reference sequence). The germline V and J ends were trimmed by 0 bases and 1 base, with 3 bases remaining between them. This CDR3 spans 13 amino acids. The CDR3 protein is CASSLSVQETQYF. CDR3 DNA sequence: TGTGCCAGCAGTTTATCGGTCCAAGAGACCCAGTACTTC.

DNA of the CDR3: TGTGCCAGCAGCCAACGCGGACTAGCGGGGTTGTCCTACAATGAGCAGTTCTTC. Amino acids: CASSQRGLAGLSYNEQFF. The chain recombines TRBV4-2 with TRBJ2-1; 12 bases line up with TRBD2. This CDR3 comprises 18 residues. Germline assignment: CDR1 LGHNA and CDR2 YNFKEQ. J lost 1 base, V lost 2 bases, and 6 bases had no gene match.

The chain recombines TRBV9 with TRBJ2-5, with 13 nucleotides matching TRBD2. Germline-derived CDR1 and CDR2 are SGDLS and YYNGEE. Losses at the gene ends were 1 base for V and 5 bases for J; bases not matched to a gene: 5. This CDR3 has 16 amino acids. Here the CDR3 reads CASSVLGTSGIETQYF. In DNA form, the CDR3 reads TGTGCCAGCAGCGTACTAGGGACTAGCGGGATTGAGACCCAGTACTTC.

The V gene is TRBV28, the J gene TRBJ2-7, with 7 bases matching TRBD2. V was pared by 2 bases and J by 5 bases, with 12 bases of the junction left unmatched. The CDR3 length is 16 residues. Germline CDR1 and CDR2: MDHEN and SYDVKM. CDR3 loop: CASSLGAGFYDDEQYF. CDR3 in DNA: TGTGCCAGCAGTTTAGGAGCGGGATTTTATGACGACGAGCAGTACTTC.